This T cell receptor beta chain derives from a study of T cell changes during pregnancy in multiple sclerosis. Data came from immunoSEQ multiplex PCR; TCRdb stores just in-frame clones and leaves some out. Here the sample spans roughly 40,000 clones, 91% being singletons. After removal of 10 bases from V and 3 bases from J, the junction contained 6 bases not matched to a gene. CDR1 ENHRY and CDR2 SYGVKD come from the germline V gene. This CDR3 has 12 residues. The V and J genes are TRBV10-3 and TRBJ2-7; the match to TRBD1 covers 7 bases. The source is a female donor in good health, enrolled as a control in a pregnancy study. The sample here was CD4+ T cells from peripheral blood mononuclear cells, taken in the second trimester of pregnancy. In DNA form, the CDR3 reads TGTGCCACCAGAGGGGGCGGCTACGAGCAGTACTTC. The encoded protein is CATRGGGYEQYF.